The 14 T cell receptor beta chains below come from one sample, sequenced in a study of blood T cell repertoires in COVID-19. Libraries were prepared by immunoSEQ multiplex PCR; TCRdb keeps only in-frame clonotypes and omits some of them. The table lists fewer than 200,000 clones, approximately 80% of them singletons. The sequencing sample was made of PBMCs or T cells enriched from blood (not recorded which). Source of these receptors: a woman aged 50 to 60 who had recovered from COVID-19.

CDR3 region: CASSVMGGETQYF. The CDR3 DNA follows: TGTGCCAGCAGTGTGATGGGGGGGGAGACCCAGTACTTC. The V call is TRBV6-4, the J call TRBJ2-5, with TRBD2 identical over 7 bases. The CDR3 totals 13 residues. The V gene's germline CDR1 is MRHNA and CDR2 SNTAGT. V lost 4 bases, J lost 5 bases, and 4 bases stayed unmatched.

The chain links TRBV19 to TRBJ1-3; D is ambiguous. Trimming removed 5 bases at V and 0 bases at J, with 14 bases between. Germline V gene sequence: CDR1 LNHDA, CDR2 SQIVND (reference sequence). CDR3 size: 16 residues. CDR3 sequence reads: CASSLGGLSSGNTIYF. The CDR3 nucleotides read TGTGCCAGTAGTTTGGGAGGCCTAAGCTCTGGAAACACCATATATTTT. Together with reference TRBV19 and TRBJ1-3, the CDR3 gives the full variable domain: DGGITQSPKYLFRKEGQNVTLSCEQNLNHDAMYWYRQDPGQGLRLIYYSQIVNDFQKGDIAEGYSVSREKKESFPLTVTSAQKNPTAFYLCASSLGGLSSGNTIYFGEGSWLTVV.

This clone was observed many times. The V call is TRBV11-2, the J call TRBJ2-5; 7 nucleotides match TRBD2. There are 13 residues in the CDR3. V lost 0 bases to trimming and J lost 7 bases; unmatched junction nucleotides: 2. The germline V gene has CDR1 SGHAT and CDR2 FQNNGV. CDR3 amino acids: CASSLDWEGTQYF. CDR3 nucleotide sequence: TGTGCCAGCAGCTTAGACTGGGAGGGGACCCAGTACTTC.

This chain uses TRBV28 with TRBJ1-5; 12 nucleotides align to TRBD1. J was trimmed by 5 bases and V by 2 bases; bases with no gene match: 10. Germline-derived CDR1 and CDR2 are MDHEN and SYDVKM. CDR3 length: 18 residues. DNA of the CDR3: TGTGCCAGCAGTTTACTCGGGACAGGGGGCTTAATCGATCAGCCCCAGCATTTT. Translation: CASSLLGTGGLIDQPQHF.

V gene TRBV3-1 (or the pseudogene TRBV3-2) combines with J gene TRBJ2-3, with 9 bases aligning to TRBD2. The CDR3 length is 14 residues. Germline values: CDR1 LGHDT, CDR2 YNNKEL (reference sequence). V lost 4 bases to trimming and J lost 5 bases; unmatched junction nucleotides: 4. CDR3 DNA: TGTGCCAGCAGCCGCTTACTAGCGGGAGATACGCAGTATTTT. Amino acids: CASSRLLAGDTQYF.

The CDR3 is CASSYTNSGNTIYF. CDR3 DNA: TGTGCCAGCAGTTATACTAACTCTGGAAACACCATATATTTT. The chain combines TRBV28 with TRBJ1-3, with D uncertain. CDR3 length: 14 amino acids. Per germline, CDR1 MDHEN and CDR2 SYDVKM. The V and J ends lost 4 bases and 0 bases respectively, with 7 bases between them. Based on the CDR3 plus reference TRBV28 and TRBJ1-3, the full variable domain is DVKVTQSSRYLVKRTGEKVFLECVQDMDHENMFWYRQDPGLGLRLIYFSYDVKMKEKGDIPEGYSVSREKKERFSLILESASTNQTSMYLCASSYTNSGNTIYFGEGSWLTVV.

V and J are TRBV3-1 (or the pseudogene TRBV3-2) and TRBJ2-7, with a weak D call TRBD2 (6 bases). The length of the CDR3 is 14 residues. V was cut by 4 bases and J by 6 bases, with 16 bases left in between. CDR1 and CDR2 (germline): LGHDT, YNNKEL (reference sequence). The CDR3 sequence: CASSLGRGAIEQYF. The DNA for the CDR3 is TGTGCCAGCAGCCTTGGCCGCGGGGCGATCGAGCAGTACTTC.

V and J are TRBV3-1 (or the pseudogene TRBV3-2) and TRBJ2-7; D gene uncertain. V lost 2 bases, J lost 2 bases, and 7 bases lay in between. The CDR3 loop spans 13 amino acids. Germline-derived CDR1 and CDR2 are LGHDT and YNNKEL (reference sequence). The CDR3 reads CASSQTTAYEQYF. In DNA, the CDR3 is TGTGCCAGCAGCCAAACTACGGCCTACGAGCAGTACTTC.

The gene calls are TRBV6-2 or TRBV6-3 and TRBJ2-7; 9 bases match TRBD1. Germline CDR1 MNHEY, CDR2 SVGEGT. V was clipped by 4 bases and J by 6 bases; unmatched bases: 13. This CDR3 spans 16 amino acids. CDR3 residues: CASSSPLQGARREQYF. The CDR3 DNA is TGTGCCAGCAGTTCGCCATTACAGGGGGCGCGGCGCGAGCAGTACTTC.

The J gene is TRBJ2-3, the V gene TRBV4-3, with 11 bases identical to TRBD1. V trimming: 4 bases; J trimming: 4 bases; junction bases outside the gene matches: 4. This CDR3 is 15 amino acids long. Germline CDR1 LGHNA, CDR2 YSLEER. The CDR3 DNA follows: TGCGCCAGCAGCCCGGGACAGGGGGTTGCAGATACGCAGTATTTT. Its translation: CASSPGQGVADTQYF.

This clone was counted between two and nine times. CDR3 DNA sequence: TGTGCCACTAAGGACAGCACTAACACTGAAGCTTTCTTT. Its protein is CATKDSTNTEAFF. The V and J genes are TRBV30 and TRBJ1-1; TRBD1 is a possible D gene (6 bases). The V and J ends lost 8 bases and 2 bases respectively, with 15 bases between them. Germline V lookup: CDR1 GTSNPN, CDR2 SVGIG (reference sequence). This CDR3 contains 13 residues.

The rearrangement links TRBV30 to TRBJ2-7; 8 positions match TRBD1. J was trimmed by 6 bases and V by 0 bases; bases with no gene match: 4. CDR1 GTSNPN and CDR2 SVGIG come from the germline V gene (reference sequence). The CDR3 totals 13 residues. This CDR3 is CAWSVGRGPEQYF. The CDR3 coding sequence is TGTGCCTGGAGTGTGGGCAGGGGGCCCGAGCAGTACTTC.

CDR3 DNA: TGCGCCAGCAGCTCAGGACAGGTATCGAGCTCCTACAATGAGCAGTTCTTC. Amino acids: CASSSGQVSSSYNEQFF. This sequence joins TRBV5-1 and TRBJ2-1, with TRBD1 matching 7 bases. Trimming cost V 3 bases and J 0 bases; bases outside gene matches: 9. This CDR3 is 17 amino acids long. The V gene's germline CDR1 is SGHRS and CDR2 YFSETQ.

The chain carries TRBV5-4 and TRBJ2-3; TRBD1 might be the D (6 bases). The CDR3 spans 16 residues. V lost 0 bases and J 1 base, leaving 12 bases between the germline ends. Germline assignment: CDR1 SGHNT and CDR2 YYREEE (reference sequence). Written as DNA, the CDR3 is TGTGCCAGCAGCTTGGGACGGAGACAGGGCACAGATACGCAGTATTTT. Translation: CASSLGRRQGTDTQYF.